This T cell receptor beta chain is drawn from a study of blood T cell repertoires in COVID-19. Whole-study context: Specimens from acute and convalescent COVID-19 originated in the United States, Italy and Spain.

V shed 1 base and J shed 3 bases, with 10 bases lying between them. The CDR3 contains 14 residues. In germline, CDR1 is SGHVS, CDR2 FQNEAQ. Profiling relied on immunoSEQ multiplex PCR, and the TCRdb table lists in-frame clones only, not all of them. Found here are around 270,000 clones, approximately 84% of them singletons; the top ten hold 15% to 18%. Enrollment of patients from Seattle took place during active infection, with longitudinal follow-up. Sequenced: peripheral blood. This chain links TRBV7-8 with TRBJ2-7; D not resolved. The source is a person between 65 and 80 years old with COVID-19, enrolled during active disease. The CDR3 here is CASSLVVDFYEQYF. The CDR3 DNA reads as TGTGCCAGCAGCTTAGTTGTCGACTTCTACGAGCAGTACTTC.